The present TCR beta chain was sequenced within a study of T-cell memory formation after mild COVID-19. Study-wide context: The study found TCR clusters largely donor specific. Whole-study findings and limits: CD4+ contracting clones were mainly CM and EM; CD8+ ones, EMRA. Later expanders leaned toward CD4+, whereas clones contracting from day 15 to 85 were balanced CD4/CD8. Some responding clones appeared in pre-infection memory, suggesting cross-reactive memory joined.

V shed 4 bases, J shed 4 bases, and the junction held 11 bases outside the gene matches. Germline-derived CDR1 and CDR2 are SGHKS and YYEKEE (reference sequence). CDR3 length: 17 amino acids. Note on this clonotype: The target antigen is unknown.

Each CDR3 protein is one row after TCRdb ran MiXCR on the 5' RACE reads. The sample shows 250,000 to 350,000 distinct CDR3 sequences, more than 13% of them seen only once. The sequence was collected from a man aged 18-30 years who had mild COVID-19 (a few samples of this study predate the infection). Cell type and time point are not known. The chain links TRBV5-5 to TRBJ2-2; 9 nucleotides match TRBD1. The sample taken for sequencing was PBMCs or a T cell subset sorted from them (not recorded which). The CDR3 loop is CASSPLLDRGVTGELFF. The CDR3 DNA reads TGTGCCAGCAGCCCCCTTTTGGACAGGGGAGTCACCGGGGAGCTGTTTTTT. Drawing the rest from reference TRBV5-5 and TRBJ2-2, the complete variable domain is DAGVTQSPTHLIKTRGQQVTLRCSPISGHKSVSWYQQVLGQGPQFIFQYYEKEERGRGNFPDRFSARQFPNYSSELNVNALLLGDSALYLCASSPLLDRGVTGELFFGEGSRLTVL.